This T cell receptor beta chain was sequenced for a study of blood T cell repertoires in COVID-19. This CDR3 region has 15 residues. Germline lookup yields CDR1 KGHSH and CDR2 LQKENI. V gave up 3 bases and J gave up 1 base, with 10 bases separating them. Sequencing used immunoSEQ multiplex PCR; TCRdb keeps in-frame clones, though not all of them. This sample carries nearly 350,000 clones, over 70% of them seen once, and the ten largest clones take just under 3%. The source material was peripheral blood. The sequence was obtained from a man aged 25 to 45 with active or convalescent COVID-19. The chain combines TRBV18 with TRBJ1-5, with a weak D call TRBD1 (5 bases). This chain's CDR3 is CASSPAAGSNQPQHF. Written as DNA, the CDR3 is TGTGCCAGCTCACCCGCGGCAGGGAGCAATCAGCCCCAGCATTTT.